Following are 24 T cell receptor beta chains from one sample sequenced in a study of blood T cell repertoires in COVID-19. Produced via immunoSEQ multiplex PCR; TCRdb's table is partial and in-frame only. Found here are under 300,000 clones, 85% of them singletons; the top ten hold approximately 12%. Sequencing was carried out using peripheral blood. These receptors were taken from a human donor in a cohort sampled during active COVID-19.

The rearrangement links TRBV3-1 (or the pseudogene TRBV3-2) to TRBJ1-3, with D maybe TRBD1 (5 bases). The germline V and J ends were trimmed by 2 bases and 5 bases, with 10 bases remaining between them. Germline CDR1 is LGHDT and CDR2 is YNNKEL (reference sequence). The CDR3 contains 14 residues. CDR3 sequence: CASSQTGSRNTIYF. In DNA form, the CDR3 reads TGTGCCAGCAGCCAAACAGGTTCAAGAAACACCATATATTTT.

The genes are TRBV6-2 or TRBV6-3 and TRBJ1-1, with no clear D. CDR3 length equals 11 residues. The V gene's germline CDR1 is MNHEY and CDR2 SVGEGT. Trimming removed 4 bases at V and 8 bases at J, with 8 bases between. As DNA, the CDR3 is TGTGCCAGCAGTTCCCTCCTCGAAGCTTTCTTT. Translation gives CASSSLLEAFF.

The V gene is TRBV3-1 (or the pseudogene TRBV3-2), the J gene TRBJ1-2; tentative D call: TRBD1 (6 bases). Trimming pared 8 bases from V and 5 bases from J, leaving 12 bases between. The CDR3 is 12 amino acids. Germline V gene sequence: CDR1 LGHDT, CDR2 YNNKEL (reference sequence). The DNA of the CDR3 is TGTGCCAGCCAAGGGGGAAAGTATGGCTACACCTTC. This encodes CASQGGKYGYTF.

The chain has TRBV29-1 and TRBJ1-3; 7 nucleotides line up with TRBD1. CDR1 and CDR2 (germline): SQVTM, ANQGSEA. Trimming at V came to 7 bases and at J to 8 bases, leaving 8 bases not matched to a gene. The length of the CDR3 is 12 residues. The CDR3 coding sequence is TGCAGCGCCTTGAGGGGGCGAGACACCATATATTTT. Protein product: CSALRGRDTIYF.

The J gene is TRBJ2-3, the V gene TRBV12-5, with D uncertain. The CDR3 length is 13 residues. V dropped 2 bases and J dropped 2 bases, with 5 bases sitting between them. The germline V gene encodes CDR1 LGHNT and CDR2 FRNRAP. Written as DNA, the CDR3 is TGTGCTAGTGGTTTGTACTACACAGATACGCAGTATTTT. Translated: CASGLYYTDTQYF.

The V call is TRBV6-6, the J call TRBJ1-1; 10 nucleotides match TRBD1. V shed 6 bases and J 11 bases; nucleotides not matched to a gene: 12. CDR1 and CDR2 from the germline V gene are MNHNY and SVGAGI (reference sequence). CDR3 size: 14 residues. This chain's CDR3 is CASSPSGQGSGAFF. DNA for the CDR3: TGTGCCAGCAGCCCCTCGGGACAGGGGTCAGGGGCTTTCTTT.

The chain has TRBV18 and TRBJ2-1; tentative D call: TRBD1 (5 bases). This CDR3 has 15 residues. Trimming pared 2 bases from V and 6 bases from J, leaving 14 bases between. CDR1 KGHSH and CDR2 LQKENI come from the germline V gene. In DNA, the CDR3 is TGTGCCAGCTCACCAGGTGGGGCAGCTTCCAATGAGCAGTTCTTC. It specifies CASSPGGAASNEQFF.

The V call is TRBV3-1 (or the pseudogene TRBV3-2), the J call TRBJ2-3; the match to TRBD2 covers 8 bases. Germline trimming cut 6 bases from V and 1 base from J; bases unmatched to any gene: 9. CDR3 length: 16 amino acids. CDR1 is LGHDT and CDR2 is YNNKEL in the germline V gene (reference sequence). CDR3 loop: CASRSRSGSGTDTQYF. The CDR3 DNA sequence: TGTGCCAGCAGGTCCCGGAGCGGGAGTGGCACAGATACGCAGTATTTT.

The V and J genes are TRBV3-1 (or the pseudogene TRBV3-2) and TRBJ1-1; no clear D gene. The germline gives CDR1 LGHDT, CDR2 YNNKEL (reference sequence). V gave up 1 base and J gave up 10 bases, with 10 bases separating them. CDR3 size: 12 residues. CDR3 protein: CASSQGTGRAFF. The CDR3 DNA reads as TGTGCCAGCAGCCAAGGGACTGGGAGAGCTTTCTTT.

V usage is TRBV7-2 and J usage is TRBJ1-4; D not resolved. Deletions cut 1 base from V and 5 bases from J, with 5 bases between. CDR1 and CDR2 from the germline V gene are SGHTA and FQGNSA. This CDR3 region has 13 residues. In DNA, the CDR3 is TGTGCCAGCAGCTTAGGTCCGAATGAAAAACTGTTTTTT. Its translation is CASSLGPNEKLFF.

This clone was picked up a small number of times. This chain joins TRBV13 and TRBJ2-4, with D possibly TRBD1 on 6 matching bases. There are 16 residues in the CDR3. Germline V gene data show CDR1 as PRHDT and CDR2 as FYEKMQ (reference sequence). Trimming took off 4 bases at V and 7 bases at J, with 20 bases between the two ends. The CDR3 nucleotides are TGTGCCAGCAGCTCGCCCCCGGGACAACTCGGGAACATTCAGTACTTC. It specifies CASSSPPGQLGNIQYF.

This rearrangement joins TRBV28 to TRBJ2-7, with 9 positions matching TRBD1. The CDR3 is made up of 13 amino acids. With 8 bases clipped from V and 12 bases from J, the junction kept 14 bases outside the gene matches. Germline CDR1 MDHEN, CDR2 SYDVKM. CDR3 DNA: TGTGCCAGCCAGGAGACCGGGACAGGGAGGTCGTACTTC. Amino acids: CASQETGTGRSYF.

J is TRBJ2-3 and V is TRBV7-9; TRBD1 is a possible D gene (5 bases). CDR1 and CDR2 (germline): SEHNR, FQNEAQ (reference sequence). V gave up 5 bases and J gave up 2 bases, with 11 bases separating them. The CDR3 has 14 residues. The CDR3 reads CASSRGQDTDTQYF. CDR3 bases: TGTGCCAGCAGCCGCGGACAAGACACAGATACGCAGTATTTT.

In its sample, this clone was seen once. V is TRBV4-3 and J is TRBJ2-3; 8 nucleotides match TRBD2. The CDR3 runs to 18 residues. Germline assignment: CDR1 LGHNA and CDR2 YSLEER. V dropped 0 bases and J dropped 2; count of bases not matched to a gene: 10. This CDR3 is CASSQDPKAGESTDTQYF. CDR3 bases: TGCGCCAGCAGCCAAGATCCGAAAGCGGGAGAGTCCACAGATACGCAGTATTTT.

The chain links TRBV24-1 to TRBJ2-5; no definite D call. The CDR3 has 13 amino acids. The V and J ends lost 2 bases and 4 bases respectively, with 7 bases between them. Germline values: CDR1 KGHDR, CDR2 SFDVKD. CDR3 in amino acids: CATSDSLRETQYF. The CDR3 bases are TGTGCCACCAGTGATTCCTTGCGAGAGACCCAGTACTTC.

V is TRBV28 and J is TRBJ2-7, with 8 bases aligning to TRBD2. Germline V gene data show CDR1 as MDHEN and CDR2 as SYDVKM. The CDR3 consists of 15 residues. The V and J ends lost 5 bases and 3 bases, in that order; junction bases with no gene match: 9. The CDR3 reads CASSRLAGSYYEQYF. The CDR3 DNA follows: TGTGCCAGCAGTCGTTTAGCGGGATCTTACTACGAGCAGTACTTC.

CDR3 coding DNA: TGTGCCAGCAGTTATCTCCACCCCCCCCTTTCAAGGGGGCTGGATTCACCCCTCCACTTT. Amino acid sequence: CASSYLHPPLSRGLDSPLHF. The genes are TRBV6-2 or TRBV6-3 and TRBJ1-6, with TRBD1 matching over 7 bases. This CDR3 contains 20 residues. Germline V CDR1 and CDR2: MNHEY, SVGEGT. V gave up 3 bases and J gave up 8 bases; unmatched junction bases: 22.

The chain recombines TRBV7-9 with TRBJ2-5, with D perhaps TRBD1 (5 bases). Germline CDR1 is SEHNR and CDR2 is FQNEAQ (reference sequence). V was pared by 3 bases and J by 1 base, with 9 bases between. The CDR3 extends over 14 amino acids. The CDR3 DNA reads TGTGCCAGCAGCTTGACAGTAACCCAAGAGACCCAGTACTTC. Protein: CASSLTVTQETQYF.

The rearrangement joins TRBV29-1 to TRBJ2-1; D is perhaps TRBD1 (7 bases). The V and J ends lost 7 bases and 9 bases respectively, with 13 bases between them. CDR1 is SQVTM, CDR2 ANQGSEA, per germline. The CDR3 covers 11 residues. CDR3 in amino acids: CSGRQGGEQFF. The CDR3 DNA follows: TGCAGCGGCCGACAGGGAGGTGAGCAGTTCTTC.

This clone showed up just once. The genes are TRBV18 and TRBJ2-3; D perhaps matches TRBD2 (5 bases). Germline CDR1 and CDR2: KGHSH and LQKENI. The CDR3 has 17 amino acids. The ends were cut back, 4 bases at V and 0 bases at J, with 17 bases in the middle. For the CDR3, the DNA is TGTGCCAGCTCACTCTCCCTAGGAGCGGCTAGCACAGATACGCAGTATTTT. Encoded protein: CASSLSLGAASTDTQYF.

This clone was counted a few times. The chain joins TRBV11-2 to TRBJ1-6; no firm D call. Trimming pared 3 bases from V and 5 bases from J, leaving 11 bases between. Per the germline V gene, CDR1 is SGHAT and CDR2 is FQNNGV. The CDR3 extends over 15 amino acids. CDR3 sequence: CASSLRVSDNSPLHF. CDR3 nucleotide sequence: TGTGCCAGCAGCTTGAGGGTGTCGGATAATTCACCCCTCCACTTT.

The chain recombines TRBV7-3 with TRBJ2-1; 9 nucleotides match TRBD2. This CDR3 has 18 amino acids. With 0 bases clipped from V and 0 bases from J, the junction kept 6 bases outside the gene matches. Germline V CDR1 and CDR2: SGHTA, FQGTGA. CDR3 nucleotides: TGTGCCAGCAGCTTAACTAGCGGGAGACCGAGCTCCTACAATGAGCAGTTCTTC. Translated: CASSLTSGRPSSYNEQFF.

The J gene is TRBJ1-6, the V gene TRBV28, with D possibly TRBD1 on 6 matching bases. The V end lost 6 bases, the J end lost 8 bases, and 17 bases lay between the germline ends. The CDR3 totals 15 residues. Germline CDR1 MDHEN, CDR2 SYDVKM. For the CDR3, the DNA is TGTGCCAGCAGCCTCTTCCGACAGGCAGATTCACCCCTCCACTTT. It encodes CASSLFRQADSPLHF.

There are a few counts of this clone. The chain joins TRBV29-1 to TRBJ2-2, with 7 positions matching TRBD2. V lost 0 bases, J lost 6 bases, and 7 bases stayed unmatched. CDR3 length equals 15 residues. Germline CDR1 is SQVTM and CDR2 is ANQGSEA. The CDR3: CSVEDRGRAPGELFF. The CDR3 region has the DNA TGCAGCGTTGAAGATCGAGGGAGGGCCCCCGGGGAGCTGTTTTTT.